The 19 T cell receptor beta chains below come from one sample, sequenced in a study of T cell responses to AZD1222 COVID-19 vaccine (TCRdb year 2021). The time point label here, explained by the study, means: baseline before first vaccination. Receptors were amplified or captured by the immunoSEQ multiplex PCR assay. TCRdb mirrors the immuneACCESS table, restricted to in-frame sequences. Some clones are absent from its copies; in checked studies, under half trace to an unresolved V gene, and the reason for the others is unknown. This sample has 64,000 or so clones in its table, and 84% of those were observed once. The ten biggest clones cover less than 9.5% of the sample. The sample consisted of peripheral blood, taken on day 0 of AZD1222 vaccination. The receptors come from an adult in good health.

The V call is TRBV10-1, the J call TRBJ2-5; TRBD2 is a possible D gene (5 bases). The ends were cut back, 7 bases at V and 5 bases at J, with 11 bases in the middle. Germline values: CDR1 WNHNN, CDR2 SYGVQD (reference sequence). The CDR3 totals 12 residues. CDR3 coding DNA: TGCGCCAGCACACCCTGCGGGGAGACCCAGTACTTC. It is translated as CASTPCGETQYF.

The chain is built from TRBV28 and TRBJ1-2; no clear D. The CDR3 is made up of 14 amino acids. V was trimmed by 5 bases and J by 2 bases, leaving 12 bases between them. The germline V gene has CDR1 MDHEN and CDR2 SYDVKM. This CDR3 is CASSPPQRNYGYTF. The CDR3 nucleotides read TGTGCCAGCAGTCCGCCACAGAGAAACTATGGCTACACCTTC.

V and J are TRBV1 and TRBJ2-3. TRBV1 is annotated as a pseudogene. The CDR3 has 12 residues. CDR3 in amino acids: CTSSLNTDTQYF. The CDR3 nucleotides read TGCACCAGCAGTCTGAACACAGATACGCAGTATTTT.

This chain joins TRBV28 and TRBJ1-4, with 9 nucleotides matching TRBD1. J lost 2 bases, V lost 8 bases, and 3 bases had no gene match. This CDR3 spans 14 amino acids. Germline assignment: CDR1 MDHEN and CDR2 SYDVKM. DNA for the CDR3: TGTGCCAGCCATACAGGGGGCACTAATGAAAAACTGTTTTTT. Protein: CASHTGGTNEKLFF.

The CDR3 DNA is TGCGCCGGCCCCGGGACAGGGGAACCCTACGAGCAGTACTTC. Protein sequence: CAGPGTGEPYEQYF. The chain is built from TRBV10-1 and TRBJ2-7, with TRBD1 matching over 10 bases. This CDR3 region has 14 residues. Germline V gene lookup returns CDR1 WNHNN and CDR2 SYGVQD (reference sequence). Trimming took 11 bases from V and 2 from J; bases not matched to a gene: 9.

The gene calls are TRBV5-4 and TRBJ1-3, with a weak D call TRBD1 (5 bases). Trimming took 4 bases from V and 1 from J, leaving 15 bases between them. Germline V gives CDR1 SGHNT, CDR2 YYREEE (reference sequence). This CDR3 region has 16 residues. The CDR3 is CASSAAEGRSGNTIYF. The CDR3 DNA follows: TGTGCCAGCAGCGCGGCGGAGGGGCGTTCTGGAAACACCATATATTTT.

The chain employs TRBV5-1 and TRBJ2-3; D is uncertain. Per germline, CDR1 SGHRS and CDR2 YFSETQ. V was shortened by 4 bases and J by 0 bases, with 15 bases between the two germline ends. The CDR3 consists of 16 residues. This CDR3 is CASSNRLASSTDTQYF. Written as DNA, the CDR3 is TGCGCCAGCAGCAACCGTTTGGCTTCTAGCACAGATACGCAGTATTTT.

This clone was recorded once. This chain joins TRBV4-3 and TRBJ2-4; no reliable D call. Per the germline V gene, CDR1 is LGHNA and CDR2 is YSLEER. The CDR3 is 17 residues long. Trimming shortened V by 0 bases and J by 3 bases, and 15 bases separated the two germline ends. CDR3 sequence: CASSQDYRLPIKNIQYF. The CDR3 coding sequence is TGCGCCAGCAGCCAAGATTATCGACTCCCAATCAAAAACATTCAGTACTTC.

V usage is TRBV7-2 and J usage is TRBJ1-2; D is uncertain. The CDR3 is made up of 15 amino acids. V was clipped by 6 bases and J by 1 base, with 15 bases between them. Germline values: CDR1 SGHTA, CDR2 FQGNSA. CDR3 nucleotide sequence: TGTGCCAGCAGACCCGGTACGGGCAGTAACTATGGCTACACCTTC. Encoded protein: CASRPGTGSNYGYTF.

The J gene is TRBJ1-1, the V gene TRBV11-2; unclear D gene. In germline, CDR1 is SGHAT, CDR2 FQNNGV. V was cut by 0 bases and J by 3 bases, with 5 bases left in between. This CDR3 is 13 amino acids long. The DNA for the CDR3 is TGTGCCAGCAGCTTAGAGGCGGACACTGAAGCTTTCTTT. It yields the protein CASSLEADTEAFF.

This chain uses TRBV28 with TRBJ2-7; possibly TRBD2 for D (7 bases). This CDR3 is 17 amino acids long. Germline V CDR1 and CDR2: MDHEN, SYDVKM. Deletions cut 3 bases from V and 5 bases from J, with 23 bases between. The CDR3 nucleotides read TGTGCCAGCAGTTTCTCGGGGGGCCTCCACGCAAGCCACGAGCAGTACTTC. Protein sequence: CASSFSGGLHASHEQYF.

V is TRBV5-1 and J is TRBJ2-5; TRBD2 aligns across 7 bases. Per the germline V gene, CDR1 is SGHRS and CDR2 is YFSETQ. V gave up 0 bases and J gave up 3 bases; unmatched junction bases: 2. The CDR3 is 14 amino acids. In nucleotides, the CDR3 is TGCGCCAGCAGCTTGGTGGCGGGGGAAGAGACCCAGTACTTC. It encodes CASSLVAGEETQYF.

V and J are TRBV4-3 and TRBJ2-7, with 10 positions matching TRBD1. Germline V CDR1 and CDR2: LGHNA, YSLEER. CDR3 length: 16 amino acids. Trimming cost V 4 bases and J 2 bases; bases outside gene matches: 8. The CDR3 loop is CASSRGSGQGAYEQYF. The CDR3 DNA reads TGCGCCAGCAGCCGCGGGTCTGGACAGGGGGCCTACGAGCAGTACTTC.

This CDR3 reads CASRDRVGTEAFF. The CDR3 bases are TGTGCCAGCAGGGACAGGGTGGGCACTGAAGCTTTCTTT. V gene TRBV6-5 combines with J gene TRBJ1-1, with 8 positions matching TRBD1. The CDR3 is 13 residues long. Per germline, CDR1 MNHEY and CDR2 SVGAGI. J was trimmed by 4 bases and V by 6 bases; bases with no gene match: 4.

V is TRBV19 and J is TRBJ2-7; 9 bases match TRBD1. V lost 6 bases, J lost 4 bases, and 10 bases stayed unmatched. Germline values: CDR1 LNHDA, CDR2 SQIVND (reference sequence). The CDR3 extends over 15 amino acids. CDR3 coding DNA: TGTGCCAGTAGGTTCTCGGGACAGGGTCGTTACGAGCAGTACTTC. This gives the protein CASRFSGQGRYEQYF.

The J gene is TRBJ2-7, the V gene TRBV27, with a weak D call TRBD2 (6 bases). V was pared by 0 bases and J by 3 bases, with 15 bases between. The CDR3 consists of 16 residues. CDR1 MNHEY and CDR2 SMNVEV come from the germline V gene (reference sequence). The CDR3 sequence: CASSLSRRGWVYEQYF. In nucleotides, the CDR3 is TGTGCCAGCAGTTTATCTCGGAGGGGTTGGGTCTACGAGCAGTACTTC.

This clone turned up a few times. This chain connects TRBV20-1 to TRBJ1-1; unclear D gene. Trimming stripped 7 bases from V and 1 base from J, with 7 bases between. This CDR3 spans 11 amino acids. CDR1 and CDR2 (germline): DFQATT, SNEGSKA (reference sequence). CDR3 protein: CSVRPNTEAFF. CDR3 sequence (DNA): TGCAGTGTCAGGCCGAACACTGAAGCTTTCTTT.

This clone was seen a single time. The chain uses TRBV7-9 and TRBJ2-2; 10 bases fit TRBD2. V shed 2 bases and J 1 base; nucleotides not matched to a gene: 1. Germline CDR1 and CDR2: SEHNR and FQNEAQ (reference sequence). CDR3 length equals 16 residues. The CDR3 DNA reads as TGTGCCAGCAGCTTACGGACTAGCGGGAACACCGGGGAGCTGTTTTTT. Translated: CASSLRTSGNTGELFF.

The rearrangement links TRBV27 to TRBJ2-3; D remains ambiguous. Germline assignment: CDR1 MNHEY and CDR2 SMNVEV (reference sequence). The V and J ends lost 3 bases and 6 bases respectively, with 4 bases between them. This CDR3 region has 11 residues. In nucleotides, the CDR3 is TGTGCCAGCAGTTTCGTGGATACGCAGTATTTT. It encodes CASSFVDTQYF.